A selection of T cell receptor beta chains follows, all from one sample in a study of CD8 T cells in cerebrospinal fluid in Alzheimer's disease. After re-calling the 10x single-cell sequencing reads, TCRdb lists one entry per CDR3 protein, DNA absent. Listed are around 780 distinct CDR3 sequences; 10% to 15% falls within the top ten. Sequenced input: cerebrospinal fluid. The receptors were gathered from a human donor with Parkinson's disease. Each CDR3 is given with its conserved first and last residue. Clone sizes are shown as once, few or many counts, or a class when the clone is expanded.

V gene	clone size	J gene	CDR3 protein
TRBV20-1	medium-sized	TRBJ2-3	CSARDLGTYTDTQYF
TRBV7-2	large	TRBJ1-2	CASSLGEGVNYGYTF
TRBV7-2	large	TRBJ2-3	CASSPEYLRTDTQYF
TRBV7-9	large	TRBJ1-6	CASSSGAGFYNSPLHF
TRBV11-3	medium-sized	TRBJ1-2	CASSAYPNYGYTF
TRBV7-8	medium-sized	TRBJ2-5	CASSLEEPVAQYF
TRBV19	medium-sized	TRBJ1-5	CASSIWGRGQNQPQHF
TRBV29-1	medium-sized	TRBJ1-2	CSVFRANYGYTF
TRBV12-3/TRBV12-4	medium-sized	TRBJ1-2	CASSLIGVGGYTF
TRBV7-9	large	TRBJ1-1	CASSLGRTNTEAFF
TRBV19	medium-sized	TRBJ2-7	CASSIAGSEQYF
TRBV28	medium-sized	TRBJ1-5	CASSLVTPRVVQPQHF
TRBV4-3	medium-sized	TRBJ1-1	CASSQEEGRVNGAFF
TRBV10-3	large	TRBJ1-2	CAISGNRDYGYTF
TRBV7-9	large	TRBJ2-5	CASSEDRGRGTQYF
TRBV7-2	large	TRBJ1-5	CASSLAGGRQPQHF
TRBV6-5	medium-sized	TRBJ1-2	CASSYSRGGRKAGYTF
TRBV2	medium-sized	TRBJ1-2	CASSTPGTGYYGYTF
TRBV20-1	medium-sized	TRBJ1-3	CSARGYSGNTIYF
TRBV7-2	large	TRBJ2-1	CASSRRVVGYEQFF
TRBV6-5	medium-sized	TRBJ1-3	CASIYSGNTIYF
TRBV6-2/TRBV6-3	large	TRBJ1-1	CASNVQGSTEAFF